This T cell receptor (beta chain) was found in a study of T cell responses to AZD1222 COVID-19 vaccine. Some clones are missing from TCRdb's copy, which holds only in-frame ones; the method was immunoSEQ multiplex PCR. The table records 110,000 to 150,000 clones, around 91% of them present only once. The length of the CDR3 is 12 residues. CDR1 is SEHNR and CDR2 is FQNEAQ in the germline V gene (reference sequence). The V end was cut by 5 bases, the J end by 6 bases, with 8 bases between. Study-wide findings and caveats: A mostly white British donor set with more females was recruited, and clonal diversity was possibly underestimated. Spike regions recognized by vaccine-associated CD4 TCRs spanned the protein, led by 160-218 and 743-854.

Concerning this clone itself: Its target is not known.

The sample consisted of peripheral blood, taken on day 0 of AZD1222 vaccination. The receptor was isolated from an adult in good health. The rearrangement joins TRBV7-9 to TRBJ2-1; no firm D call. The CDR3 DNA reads TGTGCCAGCAGCGAAGAGAGCAATGAGCAGTTCTTC. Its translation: CASSEESNEQFF.